The 26 T cell receptor beta chains given below trace back to one sample, sequenced in a study of T cells expressing NK-cell markers (dated by TCRdb to the early 2020s). Library method: 5' RACE. The sequencer listed for this sample is Illumina HiSeq 2000. The reads underwent TCRdb reprocessing, giving one record for each CDR3 protein sequence and no DNA. The sample's table lists a count of about 380,000 distinct CDR3 sequences. The ten largest clonotypes hold roughly 5.5% of the sample. The sample consisted of blood T cells: a sorted CD56 or NKG2C T cell subset, CD4+ or CD8+ T cells, or bulk PBMC T cells (not recorded which). These receptors originate from a man aged 18-70 years in good health.

This chain uses TRBV11-1 with TRBJ2-1; the D call from TCRdb, TRBD1, cannot be confirmed without DNA. CDR1 and CDR2 (germline): SGHAT, FQDESV (reference sequence). The CDR3 is made up of 18 amino acids. Here the CDR3 reads CASRANRQGSTYYNEQFF.

This rearrangement joins TRBV7-2 to TRBJ1-1. Per the germline V gene, CDR1 is SGHTA and CDR2 is FQGNSA. The CDR3 is 17 residues long. CDR3 in amino acids: CASSRWGKGRMNTEAFF.

The chain couples TRBV12-3 or TRBV12-4 to TRBJ2-7; TCRdb picks TRBD2, but there is no DNA to check that call. The CDR3 sequence is 14 residues long. The chain's CDR3 is CASSGGGSRYEQYF.

This chain links TRBV12-3 or TRBV12-4 with TRBJ2-2; no DNA is available, so the TRBD1 call from TCRdb remains unchecked. The CDR3 sequence is 16 residues long. The CDR3: CASSLTGGSNTGELFF.

This chain uses TRBV11-1 with TRBJ2-2. This CDR3 contains 13 residues. Germline lookup yields CDR1 SGHAT and CDR2 FQDESV (reference sequence). The chain's CDR3 is CASSSQVDGELFF. Full variable domain (remainder filled in from reference TRBV11-1 and TRBJ2-2): EAEVAQSPRYKITEKSQAVAFWCDPISGHATLYWYRQILGQGPELLVQFQDESVVDDSQLPKDRFSAERLKGVDSTLKIQPAELGDSAMYLCASSSQVDGELFFGEGSRLTVL.

The genes are TRBV6-1 and TRBJ2-7; no DNA is available, so the TRBD1 call from TCRdb remains unchecked. The CDR3 loop spans 15 amino acids. Looked up from germline, CDR1 is MNHNS and CDR2 is SASEGT. CDR3 sequence: CASLGSDRGPLEQYF.

The chain carries TRBV30 and TRBJ2-7; absent DNA, TCRdb's TRBD2 call cannot be checked. The CDR3 is 13 residues long. The germline gives CDR1 GTSNPN, CDR2 SVGIG (reference sequence). CDR3 sequence reads: CAWSSSGGYEQYF.

The CDR3 here is CASSNPGGELFF. The rearrangement uses TRBV7-9 and TRBJ2-2; TCRdb names TRBD1, which stays unverified in the absence of DNA. Germline V gene lookup returns CDR1 SEHNR and CDR2 FQNEAQ (reference sequence). CDR3 size: 12 residues.

The chain has TRBV7-9 and TRBJ2-5; the TCRdb call, TRBD1, lacks DNA for checking. Germline CDR1 SEHNR, CDR2 FQNEAQ (reference sequence). The CDR3 has 15 residues. The CDR3: CASSDPVRDPRTQYF.

This chain links TRBV6-2 or TRBV6-3 with TRBJ2-5; TCRdb reports TRBD2, a call that lacks DNA to check it against. The CDR3 length is 15 residues. CDR1 and CDR2 (germline): MNHEY, SVGEGT. The CDR3: CASSYSAGGRETQYF.

The rearrangement uses TRBV6-5 and TRBJ2-5; lacking DNA, the TRBD2 call made by TCRdb goes unchecked. The CDR3 totals 14 residues. The germline V gene encodes CDR1 MNHEY and CDR2 SVGAGI. This chain's CDR3 is CASSSTGGPKTQYF.

This chain joins TRBV11-2 and TRBJ2-2; TCRdb indicates TRBD2, and absent DNA this call remains unverified. Germline CDR1 SGHAT, CDR2 FQNNGV. This CDR3 comprises 15 residues. CDR3 sequence reads: CASSSTRGRPGELFF.

V is TRBV20-1 and J is TRBJ2-5; TCRdb reports TRBD1, a call that lacks DNA to check it against. The CDR3 runs to 17 residues. Germline V gene data show CDR1 as DFQATT and CDR2 as SNEGSKA (reference sequence). The chain's CDR3 is CSARAFSGGPDQETQYF.

The V and J genes are TRBV6-5 and TRBJ2-1; the TRBD2 assignment by TCRdb is unverifiable without DNA. CDR3 length: 18 amino acids. Germline V gene lookup returns CDR1 MNHEY and CDR2 SVGAGI. The CDR3 sequence: CASSYRPIRGGQYNEQFF.

The chain uses TRBV4-1 and TRBJ2-2; TCRdb reports TRBD1, a call that lacks DNA to check it against. Germline CDR1 reads MGHRA; CDR2 reads YSYEKL. This CDR3 spans 17 amino acids. The CDR3 loop is CASSQERGGPPTGELFF.

V gene TRBV5-4 combines with J gene TRBJ2-5; TCRdb picks TRBD2, but there is no DNA to check that call. The V gene's germline CDR1 is SGHNT and CDR2 YYREEE (reference sequence). There are 16 residues in the CDR3. CDR3 sequence reads: CASSLARGIGQETQYF.

The chain uses TRBV3-1 and TRBJ1-6; TCRdb outputs TRBD1, but without DNA this stays unchecked. This CDR3 is built from 14 residues. The V gene's germline CDR1 is LGHDT and CDR2 YNNKEL (reference sequence). The CDR3 here is CASSRTGMRSPLHF.

V and J are TRBV3-1 and TRBJ2-2. CDR3 size: 14 residues. Germline V gene sequence: CDR1 LGHDT, CDR2 YNNKEL (reference sequence). The CDR3 reads CASSQDRYTGELFF.

The CDR3: CASSHPDRGWNRAGSCFF. The chain joins TRBV23-1 to TRBJ2-2; TCRdb gives TRBD1 as the D gene, but with no DNA this cannot be confirmed. TRBV23-1 is an ORF, with its function uncertain. The CDR3 totals 18 residues.

This chain connects TRBV7-9 to TRBJ2-1; absent DNA, TCRdb's TRBD1 call cannot be checked. This CDR3 has 16 amino acids. Germline CDR1 SEHNR, CDR2 FQNEAQ (reference sequence). CDR3 loop: CASSLDGGWKGNEQFF.

This chain uses TRBV14 with TRBJ2-7; TCRdb reports TRBD2, a call that lacks DNA to check it against. This CDR3 has 15 amino acids. Germline V lookup: CDR1 SGHDN, CDR2 FVKESK. The chain's CDR3 is CASSPNGGRGGEQYF.

The rearrangement uses TRBV3-1 and TRBJ2-5; TCRdb returns TRBD2, unconfirmable since there is no DNA. Germline CDR1 and CDR2: LGHDT and YNNKEL (reference sequence). CDR3 size: 17 residues. The CDR3 here is CASSPWTSGDNPETQYF.

V and J are TRBV12-3 or TRBV12-4 and TRBJ2-1; the D gene TCRdb calls, TRBD1, cannot be checked with no DNA. The length of the CDR3 is 17 residues. CDR3 region: CASSRGQGVSTHNEQFF.

The J gene is TRBJ1-5, the V gene TRBV2. The CDR3 has 14 residues. CDR1 is SNHLY and CDR2 is FYNNEI in the germline V gene. The CDR3 loop reads CASSTRRDNQPQHF. Variable domain in full (rest from reference TRBV2 and TRBJ1-5): EPEVTQTPSHQVTQMGQEVILRCVPISNHLYFYWYRQILGQKVEFLVSFYNNEISEKSEIFDDQFSVERPDGSNFTLKIRSTKLEDSAMYFCASSTRRDNQPQHFGDGTRLSIL.

The CDR3 sequence: CASSYSYAGAQYF. The chain joins TRBV6-5 to TRBJ2-5; TCRdb's assignment of TRBD1 cannot be checked, as there is no DNA. The CDR3 covers 13 residues. Looked up from germline, CDR1 is MNHEY and CDR2 is SVGAGI.

V usage is TRBV6-1 and J usage is TRBJ1-5; the D call from TCRdb, TRBD1, cannot be confirmed without DNA. The CDR3 extends over 13 amino acids. Per the germline V gene, CDR1 is MNHNS and CDR2 is SASEGT. The CDR3 region is CASSHGGVKPQHF.